A single sample gave rise to the 20 T cell receptor beta chains below, sequenced in a study of cytomegalovirus exposure and HLA in healthy donors (TCRdb year 2017). The method behind the library was the immunoSEQ multiplex PCR assay. For the multiplex PCR, a mixture combining 60 forward primers for TCR Vbeta segments and 13 reverse primers for TCR Jbeta segments was used. Imported from immuneACCESS, the table was reduced by TCRdb to in-frame sequences with V and J called. These copies leave out some clones; in studies compared against another copy, an unresolved V gene accounts for under half, and the cause of the remainder is not known. Across this sample there are 60,000 to 75,000 clones, with 70% to 75% seen only once. About 24% of the sample rests with the top ten. Sample: PBMCs. The source of these receptors is a woman aged 25 to 39 in good health and CMV-seropositive.

V and J are TRBV10-3 and TRBJ2-3; possible D gene TRBD2, 6 bases. Trimming took 4 bases from V and 4 from J, leaving 12 bases between them. The CDR3 consists of 14 residues. From germline, CDR1 is ENHRY and CDR2 SYGVKD. The CDR3 region is CAISGERLADTQYF. CDR3 coding DNA: TGTGCCATCAGTGGGGAGAGACTAGCAGATACGCAGTATTTT.

The chain recombines TRBV7-9 with TRBJ2-7; D ambiguous. This CDR3 contains 14 residues. Germline CDR1 is SEHNR and CDR2 is FQNEAQ (reference sequence). Trimming took off 5 bases at V and 4 bases at J, with 15 bases between the two ends. Written as DNA, the CDR3 is TGTGCCAGCAGCGCCCTGCGGCGAGCGTACGAGCAGTACTTC. Amino acids: CASSALRRAYEQYF.

The chain uses TRBV5-1 and TRBJ1-2; 8 bases are a match to TRBD1. This CDR3 contains 13 residues. The J segment lost 12 bases and the V segment lost 5 bases, leaving 12 bases of the junction unmatched. The germline CDR1 and CDR2 sequences are SGHRS and YFSETQ. This CDR3 is CASRDRDRSQDTF. In DNA, the CDR3 is TGCGCCAGCAGAGACCGGGACAGGTCACAGGACACCTTC.

The gene calls are TRBV7-6 and TRBJ2-7; D uncertain. Germline V gives CDR1 SGHVS, CDR2 FNYEAQ. Trimming took 4 bases from V and 1 from J, leaving 8 bases between them. The length of the CDR3 is 13 residues. Here the CDR3 reads CASSSPPSYEQYF. CDR3 nucleotide sequence: TGTGCCAGCAGCTCTCCCCCTTCCTACGAGCAGTACTTC.

The chain is built from TRBV7-9 and TRBJ2-7; D may be TRBD2 (6 bases). The CDR3 totals 13 residues. Germline loops: CDR1 SEHNR, CDR2 FQNEAQ (reference sequence). V gave up 5 bases and J gave up 3 bases, with 11 bases separating them. DNA for the CDR3: TGTGCCAGCAGCCTCCCCGGGAGCTACGAGCAGTACTTC. Translating it yields CASSLPGSYEQYF.

The chain combines TRBV30 with TRBJ2-1, with TRBD2 matching over 8 bases. Losses at the gene ends were 6 bases for V and 2 bases for J; bases not matched to a gene: 6. Germline V gene lookup returns CDR1 GTSNPN and CDR2 SVGIG (reference sequence). This CDR3 has 14 amino acids. CDR3 DNA sequence: TGTGCCTGCAAGGGACTAGGAACCTACAATGAGCAGTTCTTC. It codes for CACKGLGTYNEQFF. The full variable domain, with the rest looked up from reference TRBV30 and TRBJ2-1, is SQTIHQWPATLVQPVGSPLSLECTVEGTSNPNLYWYRQAAGRGLQLLFYSVGIGQISSEVPQNLSASRPQDRQFILSSKKLLLSDSGFYLCACKGLGTYNEQFFGPGTRLTVL.

The chain recombines TRBV2 with TRBJ1-5; D might be TRBD1 (5 bases). V lost 6 bases, J lost 16 bases, and 22 bases lay in between. Germline assignment: CDR1 SNHLY and CDR2 FYNNEI. CDR3 length equals 13 residues. The CDR3 DNA follows: TGTGCCAGCAGCCCACTCCAGGGAGGATCAGTTCATTTT. This encodes CASSPLQGGSVHF.

V gene TRBV27 combines with J gene TRBJ2-5; no reliable D call. The CDR3 runs to 13 residues. From germline, CDR1 is MNHEY and CDR2 SMNVEV (reference sequence). Trimming shortened V by 5 bases and J by 0 bases, and 7 bases separated the two germline ends. CDR3 region: CASSPRYQETQYF. CDR3 nucleotides: TGTGCCAGCAGTCCGAGGTACCAAGAGACCCAGTACTTC.

This clone has a handful of counts. The rearrangement links TRBV30 to TRBJ2-5; 9 positions agree with TRBD2. V lost 5 bases and J lost 5; bases outside the gene matches: 6. There are 13 residues in the CDR3. From germline, CDR1 is GTSNPN and CDR2 SVGIG (reference sequence). The CDR3 reads CAWGAGGGETQYF. CDR3 in DNA: TGTGCCTGGGGAGCGGGAGGAGGGGAGACCCAGTACTTC.

This rearrangement joins TRBV7-3 to TRBJ2-1, with 12 bases lining up with TRBD2. CDR1 and CDR2 from the germline V gene are SGHTA and FQGTGA. The J segment lost 9 bases and the V segment lost 5 bases, leaving 5 bases of the junction unmatched. The CDR3 runs to 14 residues. This CDR3 reads CASSPSSGRGEQFF. The CDR3 region has the DNA TGTGCCAGCAGCCCGTCTAGCGGGAGGGGTGAGCAGTTCTTC.

This clone was observed a few times. V is TRBV4-1 and J is TRBJ2-7; TRBD2 might be the D (5 bases). The CDR3 extends over 13 amino acids. Germline loops: CDR1 MGHRA, CDR2 YSYEKL. Trimming left V 5 bases short and J 4 bases short, with 12 bases between. The CDR3 spells CASSREMRYEQYF. The CDR3 region has the DNA TGCGCCAGCAGCAGGGAGATGCGGTACGAGCAGTACTTC.

This chain uses TRBV5-6 with TRBJ2-2; TRBD2 aligns across 7 bases. Trimming removed 5 bases from V and 0 bases from J; junction bases left unmatched: 7. Germline loops: CDR1 SGHDT, CDR2 YYEEEE. This CDR3 comprises 16 residues. The DNA of the CDR3 is TGTGCCAGCAGTGGGGGGGGGAATCCGAACACCGGGGAGCTGTTTTTT. It specifies CASSGGGNPNTGELFF.

The chain is built from TRBV28 and TRBJ1-4, with D perhaps matching TRBD1 (5 bases). V was shortened by 5 bases and J by 16 bases, with 17 bases between the two germline ends. Germline-derived CDR1 and CDR2 are MDHEN and SYDVKM. This CDR3 has 12 amino acids. The CDR3 spells CASSRSRTYPFF. CDR3 bases: TGTGCCAGCAGTAGATCTCGGACATATCCGTTTTTT.

The chain carries TRBV28 and TRBJ2-7; D is uncertain. The CDR3 totals 13 residues. Germline V gene sequence: CDR1 MDHEN, CDR2 SYDVKM. Trimming pared 3 bases from V and 5 bases from J, leaving 11 bases between. The CDR3 protein is CASSFSLPDEQYF. CDR3 nucleotide sequence: TGTGCCAGCAGTTTTTCCCTCCCCGACGAGCAGTACTTC.

The chain carries TRBV10-1 and TRBJ2-7, with TRBD2 matching over 8 bases. This CDR3 contains 15 residues. Germline V lookup: CDR1 WNHNN, CDR2 SYGVQD (reference sequence). J gave up 5 bases and V 2 bases, and 8 bases lay outside the gene matches. The CDR3 spells CASSEGPAGAHEQYF. The CDR3 DNA reads as TGCGCCAGCAGTGAGGGGCCAGCGGGAGCGCACGAGCAGTACTTC.

The CDR3 coding sequence is TGTGCCTGGAGTGGACGTGGACTGCTCTCTGGGGCCAACGTCCTGACTTTC. Its translation is CAWSGRGLLSGANVLTF. The chain recombines TRBV30 with TRBJ2-6; TRBD2 might be the D (5 bases). The CDR3 sequence is 17 residues long. Germline CDR1 GTSNPN, CDR2 SVGIG (reference sequence). V gave up 1 base and J gave up 0 bases, with 13 bases separating them.

V gene TRBV30 combines with J gene TRBJ1-5; D is possibly TRBD1 (5 bases). Germline V gene data show CDR1 as GTSNPN and CDR2 as SVGIG (reference sequence). This CDR3 contains 13 residues. V was clipped by 2 bases and J by 6 bases, with 11 bases between them. CDR3 in DNA: TGTGCCTGGAGTCCATCCAGGGCTCAGCCCCAGCATTTT. Translated: CAWSPSRAQPQHF.

The CDR3 reads CASSLAAGGHYNEQFF. The DNA for the CDR3 is TGCGCCAGCAGCTTGGCGGCGGGAGGCCACTACAATGAGCAGTTCTTC. The chain combines TRBV5-1 with TRBJ2-1; 8 bases line up with TRBD2. The V and J ends lost 0 bases and 3 bases, in that order; junction bases with no gene match: 5. This CDR3 is built from 16 residues. Germline V gene data show CDR1 as SGHRS and CDR2 as YFSETQ.

This chain uses TRBV28 with TRBJ1-1, with D maybe TRBD1 (6 bases). There are 13 residues in the CDR3. V was clipped by 4 bases and J by 12 bases, with 18 bases between them. Looked up from germline, CDR1 is MDHEN and CDR2 is SYDVKM. The CDR3 is CASSSPSRQGSFF. Here the CDR3 DNA reads TGTGCCAGCAGTTCCCCCTCGAGGCAGGGGTCTTTCTTT.

V gene TRBV30 combines with J gene TRBJ1-1; 8 bases fit TRBD1. Germline V gene lookup returns CDR1 GTSNPN and CDR2 SVGIG (reference sequence). The CDR3 has 14 amino acids. V shed 5 bases and J 0 bases; nucleotides not matched to a gene: 5. The CDR3 loop reads CAWSRGPMNTEAFF. CDR3 bases: TGTGCCTGGTCCAGGGGGCCCATGAACACTGAAGCTTTCTTT.